This paragraph reports one TCR beta chain. Its antigen is unknown. This sample is drawn from a study of Ad26.COV2.S vaccination and SARS-CoV-2 variants. Indicated treatment: roughly 19 received Ad26.COV2.S at low or high dose, single or two shots; a few received placebo; per-sample allocation not given. Sampling took place 63 days after the first vaccine or placebo injection. Regarding the study as a whole: Substantial breadth was reportedly displayed by spike-specific CD8+ and CD4+ T cell responses after vaccination.

The CDR3 covers 13 residues. The germline CDR1 and CDR2 sequences are MNHNS and SASEGT. Trimming took off 2 bases at V and 6 bases at J, with 10 bases between the two ends. The assay was immunoSEQ multiplex PCR, and TCRdb's table has in-frame clones only and misses some. In the table there are some 250,000 clones, roughly 88% of which are singletons. This sequence originates from a person between 18 and 59 years old who received the Ad26.COV2.S COVID-19 vaccine or a placebo. This chain links TRBV6-1 with TRBJ1-2; possible D gene TRBD1, 6 bases. This sample comprised peripheral blood, obtained in a trial of Ad26.COV2.S vaccine versus placebo. The CDR3 is CASSESRGDGYTF. In DNA form, the CDR3 reads TGTGCCAGCAGTGAATCCAGGGGAGATGGCTACACCTTC.